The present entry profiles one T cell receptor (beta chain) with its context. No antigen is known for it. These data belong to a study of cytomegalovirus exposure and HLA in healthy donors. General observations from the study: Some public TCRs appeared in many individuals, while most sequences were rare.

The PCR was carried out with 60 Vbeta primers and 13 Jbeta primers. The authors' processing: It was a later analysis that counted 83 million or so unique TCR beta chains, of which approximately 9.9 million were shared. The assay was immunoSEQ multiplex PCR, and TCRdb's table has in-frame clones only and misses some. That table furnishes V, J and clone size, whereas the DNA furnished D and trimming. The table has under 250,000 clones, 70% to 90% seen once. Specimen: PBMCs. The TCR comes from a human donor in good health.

This chain's CDR3 is CASSEEGAGANVLTF. Written as DNA, the CDR3 is TGTGCCAGCAGTGAAGAGGGGGCCGGGGCCAACGTCCTGACTTTC. The chain couples TRBV6-1 to TRBJ2-6; TRBD1 matches at 7 bases. From germline, CDR1 is MNHNS and CDR2 SASEGT. V shed 1 base, J shed 4 bases, and the junction held 1 base outside the gene matches. CDR3 length equals 15 residues.